One sample yielded the 23 T cell receptor beta chains listed below, sequenced in a study of cytomegalovirus exposure and HLA in healthy donors. Primers included in the PCR were 60 Vbeta and 13 Jbeta primers. Only in-frame clones appear in the TCRdb table, and some are missing; sequencing was by immunoSEQ multiplex PCR. The table has about 130,000 clones, roughly 82% seen once. The source material was PBMCs. These receptors were collected from a male donor in good health and CMV-seropositive.

The rearrangement links TRBV11-3 to TRBJ1-1; 7 bases line up with TRBD1. Germline-derived CDR1 and CDR2 are SGHNT and YENEEA. This CDR3 contains 14 residues. Losses at the gene ends were 5 bases for V and 1 base for J; bases not matched to a gene: 4. The CDR3 region is CASSTNRGNTEAFF. The CDR3 DNA reads TGTGCCAGCAGCACCAACAGGGGGAACACTGAAGCTTTCTTT. Variable domain in full (rest from reference TRBV11-3 and TRBJ1-1): EAGVVQSPRYKIIEKKQPVAFWCNPISGHNTLYWYLQNLGQGPELLIRYENEEAVDDSQLPKDRFSAERLKGVDSTLKIQPAELGDSAVYLCASSTNRGNTEAFFGQGTRLTVV.

Comments on this clone: At one end the junction does not follow the germline gene, possibly because of a read error. This chain connects TRBV7-7 to TRBJ1-6; D unclear. Germline V CDR1 and CDR2: SSHAT, FNYEAQ (reference sequence). The length of the CDR3 is 13 residues. The CDR3 reads CASSLGVNSPLHF. CDR3 DNA: TGTGCTAGCAGCTTAGGAGTAAATTCACCCCTCCACTTT.

The chain joins TRBV7-9 to TRBJ2-1, with TRBD2 identical over 9 bases. The germline gives CDR1 SEHNR, CDR2 FQNEAQ (reference sequence). The CDR3 is 16 residues long. After removal of 5 bases from V and 8 bases from J, the junction contained 13 bases not matched to a gene. The chain's CDR3 is CASSARQGLAADEQFF. As DNA, the CDR3 is TGTGCCAGCAGCGCCCGACAGGGACTAGCTGCCGATGAGCAGTTCTTC.

The chain has TRBV6-6 and TRBJ2-7; tentative D call: TRBD2 (6 bases). Germline V CDR1 and CDR2: MNHNY, SVGAGI (reference sequence). V was trimmed by 6 bases and J by 2 bases, leaving 14 bases between them. The CDR3 sequence is 14 residues long. CDR3 DNA sequence: TGTGCCAGCAGCCTACTAGCAGATACCTACGAGCAGTACTTC. The encoded protein is CASSLLADTYEQYF.

The chain is built from TRBV7-2 and TRBJ2-7; D call uncertain. Germline V gene data show CDR1 as SGHTA and CDR2 as FQGNSA. The CDR3 runs to 13 residues. Trimming cost V 2 bases and J 1 base, with 6 bases left between them. CDR3 in amino acids: CASSLSRSYEQYF. The CDR3 nucleotides are TGTGCCAGCAGCTTATCGCGATCCTACGAGCAGTACTTC.

The chain carries TRBV28 and TRBJ2-7; 8 bases line up with TRBD1. Germline V gives CDR1 MDHEN, CDR2 SYDVKM. The CDR3 is 14 amino acids. The V segment lost 3 bases and the J segment 2 bases; nucleotides outside the gene matches: 3. In DNA, the CDR3 is TGTGCCAGCAGTTTGACAGGGGAAACCTACGAGCAGTACTTC. This sequence encodes CASSLTGETYEQYF.

This chain connects TRBV28 to TRBJ1-1; TRBD1 matches at 7 bases. Germline V gives CDR1 MDHEN, CDR2 SYDVKM. The trim removed 7 bases at V and 3 bases at J, leaving 8 bases unmatched. The CDR3 runs 14 residues. CDR3 coding DNA: TGTGCCAGCATCCTGCAGGGGGAGGACACTGAAGCTTTCTTT. It translates to CASILQGEDTEAFF.

The chain uses TRBV5-1 and TRBJ2-3; no reliable D call. V was shortened by 3 bases and J by 4 bases, with 12 bases between the two germline ends. Germline CDR1 SGHRS, CDR2 YFSETQ. This CDR3 is 14 amino acids long. The CDR3 protein is CASSYSSASDTQYF. CDR3 nucleotide sequence: TGCGCCAGCAGCTACTCTTCAGCGTCAGATACGCAGTATTTT.

J is TRBJ2-6 and V is TRBV7-9; weak D call: TRBD2 (5 bases). CDR1 and CDR2 (germline): SEHNR, FQNEAQ (reference sequence). This CDR3 is built from 16 residues. Trimming removed 5 bases from V and 1 base from J, with 12 bases in between. CDR3 in DNA: TGTGCCAGCAGCCCTCGGGATAGTTCTGGGGCCAACGTCCTGACTTTC. Its protein is CASSPRDSSGANVLTF.

This clone was observed a single time. The chain has TRBV6-6 and TRBJ2-7; 8 bases align to TRBD2. Looked up from germline, CDR1 is MNHNY and CDR2 is SVGAGI (reference sequence). This CDR3 has 15 residues. Trimming took 4 bases from V and 4 from J; bases not matched to a gene: 9. The chain's CDR3 is CASSSLPSGSYEQYF. For the CDR3, the DNA is TGTGCCAGCAGTTCCCTCCCCAGCGGGAGTTACGAGCAGTACTTC.

This clone has a single count. The V and J genes are TRBV29-1 and TRBJ1-5, with TRBD1 matching over 8 bases. V shed 3 bases, J shed 7 bases, and the junction held 5 bases outside the gene matches. The germline V gene encodes CDR1 SQVTM and CDR2 ANQGSEA. CDR3 length: 13 amino acids. The chain's CDR3 is CSVEDRVGQPQHF. DNA of the CDR3: TGCAGCGTTGAGGACAGGGTTGGGCAGCCCCAGCATTTT.

The chain is built from TRBV27 and TRBJ2-7, with 7 bases matching TRBD1. This CDR3 comprises 13 residues. The germline V gene has CDR1 MNHEY and CDR2 SMNVEV (reference sequence). J was trimmed by 3 bases and V by 6 bases; bases with no gene match: 5. The chain's CDR3 is CASSPTGYYEQYF. Written as DNA, the CDR3 is TGTGCCAGCAGCCCGACAGGGTACTACGAGCAGTACTTC.

This chain links TRBV6-5 with TRBJ2-3, with TRBD1 as a possible D gene (5 bases). The ends were cut back, 2 bases at V and 6 bases at J, with 18 bases in the middle. The CDR3 has 16 residues. Germline V lookup: CDR1 MNHEY, CDR2 SVGAGI. CDR3 coding DNA: TGTGCCAGCAGTTACCTCCGGGCAGGGAACCCTGATACGCAGTATTTT. Its translation is CASSYLRAGNPDTQYF.

This chain connects TRBV19 to TRBJ1-2, with 8 bases lining up with TRBD1. CDR3 length: 16 residues. The germline CDR1 and CDR2 sequences are LNHDA and SQIVND (reference sequence). Losses at the gene ends were 9 bases for V and 0 bases for J; bases not matched to a gene: 12. CDR3 loop: CASSRKGDRPNYGYTF. The CDR3 nucleotides read TGTGCCAGCTCTAGGAAGGGGGACAGGCCTAACTATGGCTACACCTTC.

This chain links TRBV11-2 with TRBJ1-2; 8 nucleotides agree with TRBD1. V lost 1 base to trimming and J lost 4 bases; unmatched junction nucleotides: 11. CDR1 is SGHAT and CDR2 is FQNNGV in the germline V gene. The CDR3 consists of 17 residues. CDR3 amino acids: CASSLGGQAESFYGYTF. For the CDR3, the DNA is TGTGCCAGCAGCTTAGGGGGACAGGCCGAGTCCTTCTATGGCTACACCTTC. Drawing the rest from reference TRBV11-2 and TRBJ1-2, the complete variable domain is EAGVAQSPRYKIIEKRQSVAFWCNPISGHATLYWYQQILGQGPKLLIQFQNNGVVDDSQLPKDRFSAERLKGVDSTLKIQPAKLEDSAVYLCASSLGGQAESFYGYTFGSGTRLTVV.

The genes are TRBV10-3 and TRBJ2-7; perhaps TRBD2 as D (6 bases). CDR3 length: 16 residues. The V end lost 9 bases, the J end lost 4 bases, and 25 bases lay between the germline ends. Per germline, CDR1 ENHRY and CDR2 SYGVKD. The CDR3 loop is CAISIQGRSAGYEQYF. The CDR3, as DNA: TGTGCCATTTCTATTCAAGGGAGGTCCGCGGGGTACGAGCAGTACTTC.

The rearrangement uses TRBV7-2 and TRBJ2-7; the match to TRBD1 covers 9 bases. The CDR3 sequence is 16 residues long. Looked up from germline, CDR1 is SGHTA and CDR2 is FQGNSA. Trimming at V came to 4 bases and at J to 5 bases, leaving 12 bases not matched to a gene. CDR3 loop: CASSSLRGTGMNEQYF. The DNA for the CDR3 is TGTGCCAGCAGCTCCCTTAGAGGGACAGGGATGAACGAGCAGTACTTC.

This chain links TRBV6-5 with TRBJ2-3, with D possibly TRBD2 on 5 matching bases. Germline V gives CDR1 MNHEY, CDR2 SVGAGI. This CDR3 region has 13 residues. V lost 6 bases and J lost 5, with 12 bases in between. The CDR3 DNA follows: TGTGCCAGCAGACCCACGGGATTAGATACGCAGTATTTT. Its protein is CASRPTGLDTQYF.

The rearrangement links TRBV6-6 to TRBJ1-2; D might be TRBD1 (6 bases). V lost 11 bases to trimming and J lost 5 bases, with 15 bases between them. Germline CDR1 reads MNHNY; CDR2 reads SVGAGI (reference sequence). This CDR3 spans 12 amino acids. The CDR3 bases are TGTGCCGCGGGGGGGGCGGGTTATGGCTACACCTTC. Its protein product is CAAGGAGYGYTF.

V gene TRBV27 combines with J gene TRBJ2-1, with D perhaps TRBD2 (6 bases). V lost 2 bases, J lost 4 bases, and 9 bases lay in between. The length of the CDR3 is 14 residues. The germline V gene encodes CDR1 MNHEY and CDR2 SMNVEV (reference sequence). CDR3 bases: TGTGCCAGCAGTTTACGGGGGAGATACAATGAGCAGTTCTTC. As protein: CASSLRGRYNEQFF.

This clone was found once. V gene TRBV30 combines with J gene TRBJ2-5; D is unresolved. Deletions cut 0 bases from V and 3 bases from J, with 11 bases between. The CDR3 is made up of 14 amino acids. From germline, CDR1 is GTSNPN and CDR2 SVGIG (reference sequence). CDR3 amino acids: CAWSVSLSEETQYF. CDR3 bases: TGTGCCTGGAGTGTATCTCTGAGTGAAGAGACCCAGTACTTC.

CDR3 protein: CASSSTSVQETQYF. The CDR3 DNA reads as TGTGCCAGCAGTTCGACTAGCGTCCAAGAGACCCAGTACTTC. This chain joins TRBV28 and TRBJ2-5; 8 bases are a match to TRBD2. The CDR3 runs to 14 residues. The ends lost 4 bases at V and 1 base at J; junction bases unmatched: 2. From germline, CDR1 is MDHEN and CDR2 SYDVKM.

V and J are TRBV7-2 and TRBJ2-1, with 9 bases aligning to TRBD2. This CDR3 spans 14 amino acids. V dropped 4 bases and J dropped 13; count of bases not matched to a gene: 11. The germline CDR1 and CDR2 sequences are SGHTA and FQGNSA. The CDR3 DNA sequence: TGTGCCAGCAGCTCACGGAGCGGCGGGAGGGATCAGTTCTTC. Its protein product is CASSSRSGGRDQFF.